This paragraph reports one T cell receptor beta chain. Responders that carried the CFSE label, approximately 200,000 of them, were plated with approximately 200,000 irradiated, violet-dye-labeled stimulator cells. A sort after the reaction isolated proliferating CFSE-low CD3+CD4+ and CD3+CD8+ responders. This entry comes from a study of graft-versus-host responses after intestinal transplantation. Broader study findings: GvH clones detected in recipient marrow included some appearing first in ileum or blood.

Libraries were prepared by immunoSEQ multiplex PCR; TCRdb keeps only in-frame clonotypes and omits some of them. The table lists 20,000 to 25,000 clones, over 35% of them singletons. The trim removed 2 bases at V and 4 bases at J, leaving 5 bases unmatched. CDR3 length: 15 amino acids. The germline CDR1 and CDR2 sequences are GTSNPN and SVGIG (reference sequence). The clonotype was recovered from a human patient who received an intestinal transplant. This specimen was alloreactive CD4+ T cells from a mixed lymphocyte reaction culture, taken before intestinal transplant. Subset indicated: CFSE-low proliferating T cells sorted from approximately six-day pre-transplant mixed lymphocyte reaction (GvH or HvG direction). The chain is built from TRBV30 and TRBJ2-7, with 13 bases that match TRBD2. The CDR3 spells CAWSRGLAGAYEQYF. The CDR3 bases are TGTGCCTGGAGTCGAGGACTAGCGGGAGCGTACGAGCAGTACTTC.